The text below deals with one T cell receptor beta chain. The table came from immunoSEQ multiplex PCR; TCRdb's copy has only in-frame clones and leaves some out. The sample shows fewer than 200,000 clones, about 87% of them seen only once. This specimen belongs to a study of blood T cell repertoires in COVID-19. The CDR3 contains 15 residues. The V gene's germline CDR1 is DFQATT and CDR2 SNEGSKA (reference sequence). The ends lost 3 bases at V and 4 bases at J; junction bases unmatched: 9. This clonotype originated in an elderly woman with COVID-19, enrolled during active disease. The sample taken for sequencing was peripheral blood. The chain couples TRBV20-1 to TRBJ2-1; 7 bases agree with TRBD2. The CDR3 region has the DNA TGCAGTGCTAGTACTAGCGACGGGTTTTACAATGAGCAGTTCTTC. It translates to CSASTSDGFYNEQFF.